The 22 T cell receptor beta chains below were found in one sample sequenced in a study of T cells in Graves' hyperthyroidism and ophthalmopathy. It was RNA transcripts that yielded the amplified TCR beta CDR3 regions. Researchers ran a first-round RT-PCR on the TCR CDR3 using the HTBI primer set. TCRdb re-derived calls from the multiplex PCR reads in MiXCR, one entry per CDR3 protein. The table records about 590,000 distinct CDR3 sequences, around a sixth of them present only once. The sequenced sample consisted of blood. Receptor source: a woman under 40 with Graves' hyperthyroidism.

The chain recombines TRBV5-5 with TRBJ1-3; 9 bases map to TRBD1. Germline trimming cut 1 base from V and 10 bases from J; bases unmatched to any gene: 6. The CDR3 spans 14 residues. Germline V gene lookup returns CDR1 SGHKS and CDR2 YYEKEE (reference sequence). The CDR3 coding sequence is TGTGCCAGCAGCTTGCGGGACAGGGAGAATACCATATATTTT. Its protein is CASSLRDRENTIYF. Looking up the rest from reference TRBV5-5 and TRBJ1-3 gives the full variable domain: DAGVTQSPTHLIKTRGQQVTLRCSPISGHKSVSWYQQVLGQGPQFIFQYYEKEERGRGNFPDRFSARQFPNYSSELNVNALLLGDSALYLCASSLRDRENTIYFGEGSWLTVV.

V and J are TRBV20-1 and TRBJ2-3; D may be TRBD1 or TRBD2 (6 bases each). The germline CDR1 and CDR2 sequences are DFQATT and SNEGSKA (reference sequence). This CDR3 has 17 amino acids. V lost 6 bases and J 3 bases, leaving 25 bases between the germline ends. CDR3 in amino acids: CSADSLGGMRGTDTQYF. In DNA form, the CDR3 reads TGCAGTGCGGACTCACTAGGGGGGATGCGTGGAACAGATACGCAGTATTTT.

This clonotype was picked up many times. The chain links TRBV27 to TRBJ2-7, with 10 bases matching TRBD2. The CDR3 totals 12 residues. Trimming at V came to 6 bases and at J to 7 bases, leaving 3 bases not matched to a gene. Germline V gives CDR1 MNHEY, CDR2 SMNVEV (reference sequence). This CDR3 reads CASSLAGAEQYF. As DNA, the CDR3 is TGTGCCAGCAGCCTAGCGGGAGCGGAGCAGTACTTC.

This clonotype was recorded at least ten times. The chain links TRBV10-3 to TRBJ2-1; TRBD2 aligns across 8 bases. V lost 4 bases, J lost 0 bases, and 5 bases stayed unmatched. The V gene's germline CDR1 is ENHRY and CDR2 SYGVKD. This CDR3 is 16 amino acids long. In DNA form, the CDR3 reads TGTGCCATCAGTGGTGCCGGGACTAGCTCCTACAATGAGCAGTTCTTC. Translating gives CAISGAGTSSYNEQFF.

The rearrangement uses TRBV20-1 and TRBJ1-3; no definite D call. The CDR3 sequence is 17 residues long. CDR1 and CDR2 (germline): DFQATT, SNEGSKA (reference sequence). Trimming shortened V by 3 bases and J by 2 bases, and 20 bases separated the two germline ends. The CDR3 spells CSARPIQRNTAGNTIYF. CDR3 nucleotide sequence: TGCAGTGCTAGGCCCATACAGAGGAACACCGCTGGAAACACCATATATTTT.

The DNA for the CDR3 is TGCGCCAGCAGGATCCCGGGCCCGAATGGCTACACCTTC. Translating it yields CASRIPGPNGYTF. The chain has TRBV5-1 and TRBJ1-2, with unresolved D. CDR1 is SGHRS, CDR2 YFSETQ, per germline. The CDR3 contains 13 residues. Trimming took 5 bases from V and 6 from J, leaving 14 bases between them. Looking up the rest from reference TRBV5-1 and TRBJ1-2 gives the full variable domain: KAGVTQTPRYLIKTRGQQVTLSCSPISGHRSVSWYQQTPGQGLQFLFEYFSETQRNKGNFPGRFSGRQFSNSRSEMNVSTLELGDSALYLCASRIPGPNGYTFGSGTRLTVV.

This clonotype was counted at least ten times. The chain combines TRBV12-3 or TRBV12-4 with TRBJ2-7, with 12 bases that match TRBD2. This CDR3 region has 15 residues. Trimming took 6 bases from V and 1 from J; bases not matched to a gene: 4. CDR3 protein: CASRRTSGASYEQYF. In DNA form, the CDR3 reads TGTGCCAGCAGACGGACTAGCGGGGCATCCTACGAGCAGTACTTC.

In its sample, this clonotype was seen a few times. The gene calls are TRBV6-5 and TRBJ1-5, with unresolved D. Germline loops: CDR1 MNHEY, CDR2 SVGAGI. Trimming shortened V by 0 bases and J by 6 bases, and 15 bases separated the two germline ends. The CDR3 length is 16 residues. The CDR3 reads CASSYSNVPRSQPQHF. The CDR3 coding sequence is TGTGCCAGCAGTTACTCGAACGTACCCAGAAGTCAGCCCCAGCATTTT.

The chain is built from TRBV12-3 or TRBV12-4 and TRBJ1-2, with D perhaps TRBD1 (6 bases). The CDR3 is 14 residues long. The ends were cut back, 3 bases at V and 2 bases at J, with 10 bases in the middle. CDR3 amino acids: CASSFSDRNYGYTF. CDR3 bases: TGTGCCAGCAGTTTTTCGGACAGAAACTATGGCTACACCTTC.

CDR3 residues: CASTRTSLPLYGANVLTF. CDR3 sequence (DNA): TGTGCCAGCACCAGGACTAGCCTTCCCCTGTATGGGGCCAACGTCCTGACTTTC. The chain carries TRBV7-6 and TRBJ2-6; 8 bases align to TRBD2. Germline assignment: CDR1 SGHVS and CDR2 FNYEAQ. The CDR3 totals 18 residues. V dropped 7 bases and J dropped 3; count of bases not matched to a gene: 14.

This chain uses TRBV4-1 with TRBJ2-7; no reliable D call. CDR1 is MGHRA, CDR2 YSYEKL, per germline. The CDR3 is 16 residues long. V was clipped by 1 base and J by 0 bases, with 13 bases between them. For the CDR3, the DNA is TGCGCCAGCAGCCAAGGGGCCCTGCCGAGCTCCTACGAGCAGTACTTC. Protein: CASSQGALPSSYEQYF.

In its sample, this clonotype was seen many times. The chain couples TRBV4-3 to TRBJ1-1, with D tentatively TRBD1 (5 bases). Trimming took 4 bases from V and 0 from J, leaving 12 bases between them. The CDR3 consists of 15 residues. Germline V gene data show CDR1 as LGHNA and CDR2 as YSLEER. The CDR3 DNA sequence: TGCGCCAGCAGCCCCGTCGGGACCGTGAACACTGAAGCTTTCTTT. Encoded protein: CASSPVGTVNTEAFF.

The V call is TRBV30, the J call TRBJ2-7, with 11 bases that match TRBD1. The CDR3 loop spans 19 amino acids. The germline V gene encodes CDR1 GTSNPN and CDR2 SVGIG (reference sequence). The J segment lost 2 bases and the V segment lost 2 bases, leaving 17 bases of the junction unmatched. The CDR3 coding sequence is TGTGCCTGGAGTTCCAGGGGGACAGGGGGAAAGTTGGCCACCTACGAGCAGTACTTC. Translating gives CAWSSRGTGGKLATYEQYF.

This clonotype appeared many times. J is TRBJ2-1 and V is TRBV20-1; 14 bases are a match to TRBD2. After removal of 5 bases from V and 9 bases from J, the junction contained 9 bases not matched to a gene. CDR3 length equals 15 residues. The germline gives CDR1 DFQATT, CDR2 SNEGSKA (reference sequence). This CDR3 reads CSAQGLAGAVSEQFF. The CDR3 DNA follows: TGCAGTGCTCAGGGACTAGCGGGAGCCGTAAGTGAGCAGTTCTTC.

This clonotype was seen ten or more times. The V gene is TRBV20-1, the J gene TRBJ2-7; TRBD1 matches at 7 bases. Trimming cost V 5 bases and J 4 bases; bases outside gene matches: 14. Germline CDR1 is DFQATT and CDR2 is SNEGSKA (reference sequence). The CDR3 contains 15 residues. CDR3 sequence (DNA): TGCAGTGCTCGCCGGACAGGAGTCCACCATTACGAGCAGTACTTC. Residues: CSARRTGVHHYEQYF.

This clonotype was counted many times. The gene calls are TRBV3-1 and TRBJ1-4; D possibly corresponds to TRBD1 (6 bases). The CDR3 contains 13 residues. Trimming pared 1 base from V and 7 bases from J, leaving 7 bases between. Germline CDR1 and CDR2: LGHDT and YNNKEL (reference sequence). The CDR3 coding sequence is TGTGCCAGCAGCCAAGCAGGGGTTGAAAAACTGTTTTTT. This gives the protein CASSQAGVEKLFF.

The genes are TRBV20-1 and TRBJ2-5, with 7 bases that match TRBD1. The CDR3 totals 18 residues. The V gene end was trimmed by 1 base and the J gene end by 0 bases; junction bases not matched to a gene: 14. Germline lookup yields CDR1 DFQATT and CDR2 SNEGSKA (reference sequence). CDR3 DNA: TGCAGTGCTAGAGTGAGAGGTTGGACAGGAACTAACCAAGAGACCCAGTACTTC. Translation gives CSARVRGWTGTNQETQYF.

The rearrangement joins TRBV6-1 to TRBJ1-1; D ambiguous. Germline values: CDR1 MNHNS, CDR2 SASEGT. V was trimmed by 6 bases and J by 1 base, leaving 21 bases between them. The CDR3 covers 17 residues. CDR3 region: CASSRPSLTRGNTEAFF. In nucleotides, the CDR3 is TGTGCCAGCAGCCGGCCCTCATTGACACGAGGGAACACTGAAGCTTTCTTT.

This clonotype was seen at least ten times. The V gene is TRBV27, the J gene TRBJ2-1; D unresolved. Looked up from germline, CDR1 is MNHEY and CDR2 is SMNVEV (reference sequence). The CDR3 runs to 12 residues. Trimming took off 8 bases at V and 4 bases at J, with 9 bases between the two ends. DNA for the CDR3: TGTGCCAGCGCCCGTAAGTACAATGAGCAGTTCTTC. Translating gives CASARKYNEQFF.

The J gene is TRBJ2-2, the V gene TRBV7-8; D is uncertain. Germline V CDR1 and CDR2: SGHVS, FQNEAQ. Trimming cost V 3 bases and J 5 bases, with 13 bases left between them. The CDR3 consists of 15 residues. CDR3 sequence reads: CASSFDSMGTGELFF. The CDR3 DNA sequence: TGTGCCAGCAGCTTTGACTCCATGGGGACCGGGGAGCTGTTTTTT.

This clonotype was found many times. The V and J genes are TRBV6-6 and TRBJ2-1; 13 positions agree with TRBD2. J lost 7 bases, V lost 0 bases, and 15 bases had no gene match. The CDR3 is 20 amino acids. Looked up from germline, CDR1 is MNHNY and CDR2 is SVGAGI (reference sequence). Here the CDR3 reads CASSYSPRRSGTSGENEQFF. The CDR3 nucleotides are TGTGCCAGCAGTTACTCCCCGCGCCGATCCGGGACTAGCGGGGAGAATGAGCAGTTCTTC.

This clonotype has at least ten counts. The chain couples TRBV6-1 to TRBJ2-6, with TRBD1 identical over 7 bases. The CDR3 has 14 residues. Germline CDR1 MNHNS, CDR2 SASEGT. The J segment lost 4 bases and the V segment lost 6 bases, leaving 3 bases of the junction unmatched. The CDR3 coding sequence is TGTGCCAGCAGGACAGGGTCCGGGGCCAACGTCCTGACTTTC. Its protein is CASRTGSGANVLTF.